The 2 T cell receptor beta chains reported below all come from one sample, sequenced in a study of cytomegalovirus exposure and HLA in healthy donors. With 60 Vbeta and 13 Jbeta primers, the PCR was carried out. The method was immunoSEQ multiplex PCR; TCRdb's version includes in-frame clones alone and lacks a portion of them. The sample consists of 70,000 to 90,000 clones, 80% to 90% of them appearing once. Sequenced input: PBMCs. All receptors come from a man between 70 and 80 years old in good health and CMV-seropositive.

This chain uses TRBV11-2 with TRBJ1-1, with a weak D call TRBD1 (5 bases). This CDR3 contains 16 residues. Trimming pared 2 bases from V and 3 bases from J, leaving 16 bases between. Germline values: CDR1 SGHAT, CDR2 FQNNGV. The CDR3 loop reads CASSLSPGGGYTEAFF. The CDR3 DNA is TGTGCCAGCAGCTTATCACCTGGCGGGGGGTACACTGAAGCTTTCTTT.

This chain joins TRBV6-1 and TRBJ2-2; 7 nucleotides line up with TRBD2. CDR3 size: 15 residues. Per the germline V gene, CDR1 is MNHNS and CDR2 is SASEGT. V gave up 3 bases and J gave up 6 bases; unmatched junction bases: 7. CDR3 coding DNA: TGTGCCAGCAGTGAGGGGGACTATCATTCCGGGGAGCTGTTTTTT. Residues: CASSEGDYHSGELFF.